This TCR beta chain was sequenced in a study of regulatory T cells in long-lasting Graves disease. Study-level background: Newly diagnosed Graves' patients had taken antithyroid drugs under 3 months.

Time point of the sample: newly diagnosed GD, antithyroid drugs for less than 3 months. PBMC RNA was the source of the TCR library. The sample holds many counts of this clonotype. CDR3-region Arm-PCR and iRepertoire HTBI primers produced the TCR beta libraries. TCRdb fed the multiplex PCR reads into MiXCR, producing one record per CDR3 protein. The sample carries about 420,000 distinct CDR3 sequences, approximately 16% recorded once. Germline CDR1 SGHTA, CDR2 FQGNSA. The CDR3 consists of 16 residues. Trimming removed 1 base from V and 6 bases from J; junction bases left unmatched: 12. These data are also associated with another study on T cells in Graves' hyperthyroidism and ophthalmopathy. That source reports: It was uncontrolled infection, other autoimmune disease, pregnancy or lactation that excluded patients. Clinical symptoms, serum thyroxine and TRAb, thyroid ultrasound and orbital computed tomography were used for the diagnoses. TCR CDR3 underwent first-round RT-PCR with the HTBI primer set.

The sample here was peripheral blood mononuclear cells (PBMCs), taken at new diagnosis, from a patient treated with antithyroid drugs. The source is a young woman with Graves disease. This sequence joins TRBV7-2 and TRBJ2-7, with 7 bases identical to TRBD2. CDR3 in amino acids: CASSLVGGAGDREQYF. The CDR3 DNA reads as TGTGCCAGCAGCTTAGTGGGCGGGGCGGGAGACCGCGAGCAGTACTTC.